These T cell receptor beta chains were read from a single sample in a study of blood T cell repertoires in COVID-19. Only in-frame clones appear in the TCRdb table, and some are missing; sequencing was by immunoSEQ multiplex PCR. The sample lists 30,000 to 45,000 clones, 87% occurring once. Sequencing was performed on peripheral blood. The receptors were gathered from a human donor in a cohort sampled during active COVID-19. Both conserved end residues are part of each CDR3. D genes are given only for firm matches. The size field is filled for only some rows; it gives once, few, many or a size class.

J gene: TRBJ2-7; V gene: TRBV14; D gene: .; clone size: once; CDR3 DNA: TGTGCCAGCAGCCAGGGCTTCGAGCAGTACTTC; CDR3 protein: CASSQGFEQYF
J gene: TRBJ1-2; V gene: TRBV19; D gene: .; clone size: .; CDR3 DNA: TGTGCCAGTAGTATACGGACACCCAGGGCGGTTGGCTACACCTTC; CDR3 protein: CASSIRTPRAVGYTF
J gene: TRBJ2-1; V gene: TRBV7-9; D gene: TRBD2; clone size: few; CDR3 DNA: TGTGCCAGCAGCTCCGGGACTAGGAGCGGACTAGGGGTCGATGAGCAGTTCTTC; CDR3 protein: CASSSGTRSGLGVDEQFF
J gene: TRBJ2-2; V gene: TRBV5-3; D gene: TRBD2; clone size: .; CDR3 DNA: TGTGCCAGAAGCTTAGCGGGGGCCGGGGAGCTGTTTTTT; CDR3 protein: CARSLAGAGELFF
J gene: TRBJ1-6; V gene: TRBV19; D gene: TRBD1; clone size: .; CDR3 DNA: TGTGCCAGTAGCACCACAGGGGGGAATTCACCCCTCCACTTT; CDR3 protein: CASSTTGGNSPLHF
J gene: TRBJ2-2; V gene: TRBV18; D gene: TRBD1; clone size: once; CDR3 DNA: TGTGCCAGCTCACCCCGGGGGACAGGGGACACCGGGGAGCTGTTTTTT; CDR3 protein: CASSPRGTGDTGELFF
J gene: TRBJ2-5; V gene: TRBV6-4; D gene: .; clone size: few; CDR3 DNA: TGTGCCATCAGCCGAGAAGAGACCCAGTACTTC; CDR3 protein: CAISREETQYF
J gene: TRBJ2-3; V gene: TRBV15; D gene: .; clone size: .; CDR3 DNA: TGTGCCACCAGCAGAGTTCCCAGGGAACCCGCAGATACGCAGTATTTT; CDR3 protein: CATSRVPREPADTQYF
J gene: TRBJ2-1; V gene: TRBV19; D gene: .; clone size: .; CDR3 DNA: TGTGCCAGTAGTCTATTCGGATTCCAGGGGCCGGAGCAGTTCTTC; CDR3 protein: CASSLFGFQGPEQFF
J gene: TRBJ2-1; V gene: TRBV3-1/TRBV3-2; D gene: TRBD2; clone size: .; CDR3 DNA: TGTGCCAGCAGCCAAGATATCCCTAGCGGCCTCTCCTACAATGAGCAGTTCTTC; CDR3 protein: CASSQDIPSGLSYNEQFF
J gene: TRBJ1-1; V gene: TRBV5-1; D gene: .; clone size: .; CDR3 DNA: TGCGCCAGCAGCTTGGCGGGCAGGGCGAGGATAGCTTTCTTT; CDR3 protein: CASSLAGRARIAFF
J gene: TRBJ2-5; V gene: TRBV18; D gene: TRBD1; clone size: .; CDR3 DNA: TGTGCCAGCTCCGCCAGAGGGGGCTCAGAAGAGACCCAGTACTTC; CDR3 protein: CASSARGGSEETQYF
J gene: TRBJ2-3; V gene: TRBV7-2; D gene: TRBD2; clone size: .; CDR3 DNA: TGTGCCAGCAGCTTAATGAGCGGGGGGGTAGTTGGAACAGATACGCAGTATTTT; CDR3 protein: CASSLMSGGVVGTDTQYF
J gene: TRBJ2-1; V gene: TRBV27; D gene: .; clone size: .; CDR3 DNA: TGTGCCAGCAGTTCCCTGTCGCCGGGATACAATGAGCAGTTCTTC; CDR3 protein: CASSSLSPGYNEQFF
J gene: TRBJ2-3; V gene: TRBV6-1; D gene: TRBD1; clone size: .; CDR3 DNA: TGTGCCAGCAGTGACCCTTTGTCAGGGGGCTTGACAGATACGCAGTATTTT; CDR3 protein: CASSDPLSGGLTDTQYF
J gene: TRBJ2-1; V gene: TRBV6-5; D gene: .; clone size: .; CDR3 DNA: TGTGCCAGCATTAAACGGGGGAGGTCCTACAATGAGCAGTTCTTC; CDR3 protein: CASIKRGRSYNEQFF